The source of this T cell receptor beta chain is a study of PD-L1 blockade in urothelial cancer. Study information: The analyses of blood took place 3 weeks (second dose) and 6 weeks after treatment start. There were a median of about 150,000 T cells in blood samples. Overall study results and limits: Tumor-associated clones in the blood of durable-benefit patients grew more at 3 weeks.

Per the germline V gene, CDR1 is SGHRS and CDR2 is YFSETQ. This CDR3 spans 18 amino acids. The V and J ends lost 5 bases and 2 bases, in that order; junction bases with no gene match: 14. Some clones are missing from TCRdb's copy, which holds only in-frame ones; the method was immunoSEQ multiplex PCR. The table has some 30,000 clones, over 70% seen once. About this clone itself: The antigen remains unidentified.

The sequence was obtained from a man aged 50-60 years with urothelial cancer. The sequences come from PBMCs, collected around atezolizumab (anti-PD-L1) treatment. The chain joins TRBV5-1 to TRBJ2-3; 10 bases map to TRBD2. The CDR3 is CASSSGVAGGSYTDTQYF. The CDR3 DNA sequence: TGCGCCAGCAGTTCCGGGGTAGCGGGGGGTTCTTACACAGATACGCAGTATTTT.